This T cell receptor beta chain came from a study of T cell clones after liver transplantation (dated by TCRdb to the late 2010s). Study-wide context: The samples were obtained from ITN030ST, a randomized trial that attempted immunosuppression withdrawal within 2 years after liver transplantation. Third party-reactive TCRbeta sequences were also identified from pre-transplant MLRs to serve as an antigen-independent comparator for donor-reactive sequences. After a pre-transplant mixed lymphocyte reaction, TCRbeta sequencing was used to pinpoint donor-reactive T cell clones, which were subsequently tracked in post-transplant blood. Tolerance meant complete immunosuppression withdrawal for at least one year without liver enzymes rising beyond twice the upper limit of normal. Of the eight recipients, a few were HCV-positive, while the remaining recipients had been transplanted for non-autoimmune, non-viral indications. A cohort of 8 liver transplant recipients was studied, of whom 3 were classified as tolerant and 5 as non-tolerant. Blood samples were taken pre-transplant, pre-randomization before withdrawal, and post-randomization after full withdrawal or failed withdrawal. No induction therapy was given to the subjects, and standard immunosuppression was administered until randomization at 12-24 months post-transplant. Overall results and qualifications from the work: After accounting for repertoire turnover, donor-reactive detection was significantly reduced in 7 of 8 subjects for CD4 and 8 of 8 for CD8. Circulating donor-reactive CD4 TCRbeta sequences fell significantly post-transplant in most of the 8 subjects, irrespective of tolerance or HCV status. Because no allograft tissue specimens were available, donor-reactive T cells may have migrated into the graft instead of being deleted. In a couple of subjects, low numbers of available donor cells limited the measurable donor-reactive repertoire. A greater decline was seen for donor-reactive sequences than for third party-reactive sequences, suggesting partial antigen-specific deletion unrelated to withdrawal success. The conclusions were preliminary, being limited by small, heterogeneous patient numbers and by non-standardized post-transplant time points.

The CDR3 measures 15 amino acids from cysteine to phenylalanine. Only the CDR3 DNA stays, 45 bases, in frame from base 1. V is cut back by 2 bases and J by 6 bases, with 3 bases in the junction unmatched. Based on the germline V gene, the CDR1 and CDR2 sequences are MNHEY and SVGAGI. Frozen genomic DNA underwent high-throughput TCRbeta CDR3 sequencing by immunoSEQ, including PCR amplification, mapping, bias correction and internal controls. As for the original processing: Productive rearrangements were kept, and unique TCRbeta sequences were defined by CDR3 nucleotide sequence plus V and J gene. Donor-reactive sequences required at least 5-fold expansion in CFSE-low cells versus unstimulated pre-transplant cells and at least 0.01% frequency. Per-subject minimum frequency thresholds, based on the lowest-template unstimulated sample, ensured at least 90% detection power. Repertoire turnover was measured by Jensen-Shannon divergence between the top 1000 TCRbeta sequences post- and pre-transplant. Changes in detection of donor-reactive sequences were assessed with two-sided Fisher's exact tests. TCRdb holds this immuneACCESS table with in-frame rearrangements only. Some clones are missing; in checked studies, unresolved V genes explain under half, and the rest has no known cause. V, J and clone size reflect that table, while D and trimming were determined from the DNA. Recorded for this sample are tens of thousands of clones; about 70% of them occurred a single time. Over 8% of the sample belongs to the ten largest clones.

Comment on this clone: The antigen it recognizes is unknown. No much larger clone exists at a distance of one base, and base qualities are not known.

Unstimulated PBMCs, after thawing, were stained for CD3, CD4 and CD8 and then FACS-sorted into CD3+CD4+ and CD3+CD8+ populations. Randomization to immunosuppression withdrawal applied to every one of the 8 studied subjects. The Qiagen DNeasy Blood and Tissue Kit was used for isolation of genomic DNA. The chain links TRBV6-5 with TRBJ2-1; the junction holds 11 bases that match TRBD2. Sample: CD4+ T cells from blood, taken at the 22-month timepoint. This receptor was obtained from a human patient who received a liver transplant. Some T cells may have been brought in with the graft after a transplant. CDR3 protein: CASSYPSGGTNEQFF. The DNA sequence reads TGTGCCAGCAGTTACCCTAGCGGGGGGACCAATGAGCAGTTCTTC.